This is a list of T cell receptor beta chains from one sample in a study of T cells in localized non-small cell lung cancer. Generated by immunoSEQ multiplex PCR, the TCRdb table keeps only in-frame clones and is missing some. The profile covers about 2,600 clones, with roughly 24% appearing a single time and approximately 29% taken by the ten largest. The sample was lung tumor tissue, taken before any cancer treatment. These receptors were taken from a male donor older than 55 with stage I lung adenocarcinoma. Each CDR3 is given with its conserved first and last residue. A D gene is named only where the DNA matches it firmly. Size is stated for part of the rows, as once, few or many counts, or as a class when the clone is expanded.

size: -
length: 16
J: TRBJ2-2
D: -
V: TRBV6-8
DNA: TGTGCCAGCAGTTCCCGTGGGGGCCAGGTCGCCGGGGAGCTGTTTTTT
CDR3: CASSSRGGQVAGELFF

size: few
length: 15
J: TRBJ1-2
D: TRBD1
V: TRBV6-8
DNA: TGTGCCAGCAGTTACGCCCGGGACAGGGGCTATGGCTACACCTTC
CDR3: CASSYARDRGYGYTF

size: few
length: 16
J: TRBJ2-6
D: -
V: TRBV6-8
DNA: TGTGCCAGCAGTTACGACGGGTCTTCTGGGGCCAACGTCCTGACTTTC
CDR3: CASSYDGSSGANVLTF

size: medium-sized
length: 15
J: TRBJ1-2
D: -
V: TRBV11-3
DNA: TGTGCCAGCAGCCGGTCATTCACAGGGAGCGATGGCTACACCTTC
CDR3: CASSRSFTGSDGYTF

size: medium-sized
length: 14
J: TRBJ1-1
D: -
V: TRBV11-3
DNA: TGTGCCAGCAGCCGCGAAGGAGGGCACACTGAAGCTTTCTTT
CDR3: CASSREGGHTEAFF

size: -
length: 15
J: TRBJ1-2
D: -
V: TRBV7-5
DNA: TGTGCCAGCAGCGGAAACAGGGGGCGAGGAGATGGCTACACCTTC
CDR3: CASSGNRGRGDGYTF

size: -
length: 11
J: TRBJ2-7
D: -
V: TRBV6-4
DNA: TGTGCCAGCAGCGACAGCTACGAGCAGTACTTC
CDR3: CASSDSYEQYF

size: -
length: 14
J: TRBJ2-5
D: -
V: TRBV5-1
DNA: TGCGCCAGCAGCTTGGGACTAGTCCAAGAGACCCAGTACTTC
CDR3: CASSLGLVQETQYF

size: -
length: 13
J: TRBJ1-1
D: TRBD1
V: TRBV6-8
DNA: TGTGCCAGCAGTTACGGACAGGCCCTTAGGGCTTTCTTT
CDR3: CASSYGQALRAFF

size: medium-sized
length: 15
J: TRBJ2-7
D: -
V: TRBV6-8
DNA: TGTGCCAGCAGTTACCTCGGGCCCTATGCCAACGAGCAGTACTTC
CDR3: CASSYLGPYANEQYF

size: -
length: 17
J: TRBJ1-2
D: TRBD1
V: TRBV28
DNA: TGTGCCAGCAGTCCGACAGGGGGCGCAGAGAGTAACTATGGCTACACCTTC
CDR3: CASSPTGGAESNYGYTF

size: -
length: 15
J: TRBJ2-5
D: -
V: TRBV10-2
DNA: TGCGCCAGCGGAGATTCGGGGTGGAAGGGAGAGACCCAGTACTTC
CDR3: CASGDSGWKGETQYF

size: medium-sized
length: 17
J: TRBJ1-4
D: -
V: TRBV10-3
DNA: TGTGCCATCAGTGAGCGAGGACGGGAAACAACTAATGAAAAACTGTTTTTT
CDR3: CAISERGRETTNEKLFF

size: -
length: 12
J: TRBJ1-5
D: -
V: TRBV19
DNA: TGTGCCAGTAGTAGTATCGATCAGCCCCAGCATTTT
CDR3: CASSSIDQPQHF

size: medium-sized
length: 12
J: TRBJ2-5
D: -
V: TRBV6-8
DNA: TGTGCCAGTGGGACCTACCAAGAGACCCAGTACTTC
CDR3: CASGTYQETQYF

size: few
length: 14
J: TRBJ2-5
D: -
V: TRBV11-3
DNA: TGTGCCAGCAGCCTCTTGGGGGTTGGGGAGACCCAGTACTTC
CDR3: CASSLLGVGETQYF

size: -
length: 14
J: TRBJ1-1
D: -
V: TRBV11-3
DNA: TGTGCCAGCAGCCGGCTACAGGGGAACACTGAAGCTTTCTTT
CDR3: CASSRLQGNTEAFF

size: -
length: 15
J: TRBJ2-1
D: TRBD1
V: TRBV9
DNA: TGTGCCAGCAGCGTAGGGGACAGCTCCTACAATGAGCAGTTCTTC
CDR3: CASSVGDSSYNEQFF

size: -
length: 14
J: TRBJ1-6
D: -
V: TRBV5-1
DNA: TGCGCCAGCAGCGTCGGGACGGAGAATTCACCCCTCCACTTT
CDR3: CASSVGTENSPLHF

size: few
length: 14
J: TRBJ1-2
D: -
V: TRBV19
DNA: TGTGCCAGTAGTATTTGGGGTGGTGACTATGGCTACACCTTC
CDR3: CASSIWGGDYGYTF

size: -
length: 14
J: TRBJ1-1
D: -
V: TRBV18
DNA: TGTGCCAGCTCACCCGCAGCCCGGAACACTGAAGCTTTCTTT
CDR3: CASSPAARNTEAFF

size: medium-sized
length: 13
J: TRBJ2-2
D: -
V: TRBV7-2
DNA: TGTGCCAGCAGACCCTCCGGGGCCGGGGAGCTGTTTTTT
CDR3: CASRPSGAGELFF

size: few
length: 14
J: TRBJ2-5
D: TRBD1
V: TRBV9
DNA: TGTGCCGGAAGAGAGACAGGGGTTGGAGAGACCCAGTACTTC
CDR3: CAGRETGVGETQYF

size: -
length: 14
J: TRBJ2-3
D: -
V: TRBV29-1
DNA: TGCAGCGTTGAGCCCAATCGACACGCAGATACGCAGTATTTT
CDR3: CSVEPNRHADTQYF

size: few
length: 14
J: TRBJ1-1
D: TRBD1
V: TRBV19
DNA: TGTGCCAGTAGTAGGACAGGGGGGTTAGATGAAGCTTTCTTT
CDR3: CASSRTGGLDEAFF

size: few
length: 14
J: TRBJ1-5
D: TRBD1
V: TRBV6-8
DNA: TGTGCCAGCAGCAAGGACAGGGATTATCAGCCCCAGCATTTT
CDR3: CASSKDRDYQPQHF

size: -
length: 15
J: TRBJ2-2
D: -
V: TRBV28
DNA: TGTGCCAGCAGTACGTGGGGGCTGGCCACCGGGGAGCTGTTTTTT
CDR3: CASSTWGLATGELFF

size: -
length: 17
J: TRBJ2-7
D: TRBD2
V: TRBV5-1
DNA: TGCGCCAGCAGCTTCCTCCCGGCGGGGGATGGCTCCTACGAGCAGTACTTC
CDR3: CASSFLPAGDGSYEQYF

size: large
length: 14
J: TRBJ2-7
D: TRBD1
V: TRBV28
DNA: TGTGCCAGCAGTTTGGGACAGGGTGGGTACGAGCAGTACTTC
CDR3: CASSLGQGGYEQYF

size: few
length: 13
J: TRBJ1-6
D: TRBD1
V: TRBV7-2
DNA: TGTGCCAGCAGCCGGGACAGTAATTCACCCCTCCACTTT
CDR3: CASSRDSNSPLHF

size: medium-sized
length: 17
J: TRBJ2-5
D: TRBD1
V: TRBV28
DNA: TGTGCCAGCAGTTCCCCACAAGGGACAGATGCGCAAGAGACCCAGTACTTC
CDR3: CASSSPQGTDAQETQYF

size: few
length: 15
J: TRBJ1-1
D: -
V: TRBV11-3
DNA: TGTGCCAGCAGCTTAGATGGTCAGGGAGCTACTGAAGCTTTCTTT
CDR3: CASSLDGQGATEAFF

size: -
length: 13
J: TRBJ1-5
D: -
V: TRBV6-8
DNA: TGTGCCAGCAGACCGGACAGTTATCAGCCCCAGCATTTT
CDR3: CASRPDSYQPQHF

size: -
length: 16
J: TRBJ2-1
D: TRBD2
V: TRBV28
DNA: TGTGCCAGCAGTTTTCTTTCCCTAGCGGGGGATAAAGGGCAGTTCTTC
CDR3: CASSFLSLAGDKGQFF

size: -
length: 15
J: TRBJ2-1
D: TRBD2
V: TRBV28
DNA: TGTGCCAGCAGCGCGCGGGGGGCCCGATACAATGAGCAGTTCTTC
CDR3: CASSARGARYNEQFF

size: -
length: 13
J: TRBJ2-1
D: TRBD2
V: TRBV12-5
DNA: TGTGCCAGCCGTACCGGGACTGGGAGGGATCGGTTCTTC
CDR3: CASRTGTGRDRFF

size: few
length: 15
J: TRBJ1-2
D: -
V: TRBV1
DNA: TGCGCCAGCAATCCGGGAGGGACAGGGAACTATGGCTACACCTTC
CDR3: CASNPGGTGNYGYTF

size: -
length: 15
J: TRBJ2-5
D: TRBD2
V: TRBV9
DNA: TGTGCCAGCAGCGTAGGGACTAGCGGGGTGGAGACCCAGTACTTC
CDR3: CASSVGTSGVETQYF

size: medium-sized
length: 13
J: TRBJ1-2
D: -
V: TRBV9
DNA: TGTGCCTCTCAGGGGTCGCAGCCCGCCGGCTACACCTTC
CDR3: CASQGSQPAGYTF

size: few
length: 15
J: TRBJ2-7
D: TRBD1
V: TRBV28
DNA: TGTGCCAGCAGTTTTCGGGGACAGGGGGACTACGAGCAGTACTTC
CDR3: CASSFRGQGDYEQYF

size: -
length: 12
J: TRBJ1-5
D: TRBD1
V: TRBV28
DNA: TGTGCCAGCAGTTTAACAGGGGAGCCCCAGCATTTT
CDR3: CASSLTGEPQHF

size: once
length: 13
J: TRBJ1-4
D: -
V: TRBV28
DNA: TGTGCCAGCAGTTTATTGGGGACTGGACAATTTTATTTT
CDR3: CASSLLGTGQFYF

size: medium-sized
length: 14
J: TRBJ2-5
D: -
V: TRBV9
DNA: TGTGCCAGCAGCGCCCTAGGAGGGGACGAGACCCAGTACTTC
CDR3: CASSALGGDETQYF

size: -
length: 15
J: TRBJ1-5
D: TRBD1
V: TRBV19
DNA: TGTGCCAGTACCCCGCTGGGGACAGCCGATCAGCCCCAGCATTTT
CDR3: CASTPLGTADQPQHF